This paragraph covers one T cell receptor beta chain sequence. Antigen: not known. Per germline, CDR1 SGHNT and CDR2 YYREEE (reference sequence). The ends were cut back, 3 bases at V and 4 bases at J, with 13 bases in the middle. The CDR3 is 14 amino acids. Repertoires were generated with immunoSEQ multiplex PCR, while TCRdb's copy carries only in-frame clones and drops some. The table lists 200,000 or so clones, over 85% of them singletons, with about 1% in the top ten. The source of the sample is a study of T cell responses to AZD1222 COVID-19 vaccine. Notes on the study in general: Females made up more of the donors, who were largely white British, and clonal diversity may have come out too low.

Source: peripheral blood, taken 28 days after the second AZD1222 dose. The chain couples TRBV5-4 to TRBJ1-1, with TRBD1 as a possible D gene (5 bases). The sequence derives from an adult who received the AZD1222 COVID-19 vaccine. The CDR3 sequence is CASSSGGGPTEAFF. The CDR3 region has the DNA TGTGCCAGCAGCTCGGGGGGGGGACCCACTGAAGCTTTCTTT.